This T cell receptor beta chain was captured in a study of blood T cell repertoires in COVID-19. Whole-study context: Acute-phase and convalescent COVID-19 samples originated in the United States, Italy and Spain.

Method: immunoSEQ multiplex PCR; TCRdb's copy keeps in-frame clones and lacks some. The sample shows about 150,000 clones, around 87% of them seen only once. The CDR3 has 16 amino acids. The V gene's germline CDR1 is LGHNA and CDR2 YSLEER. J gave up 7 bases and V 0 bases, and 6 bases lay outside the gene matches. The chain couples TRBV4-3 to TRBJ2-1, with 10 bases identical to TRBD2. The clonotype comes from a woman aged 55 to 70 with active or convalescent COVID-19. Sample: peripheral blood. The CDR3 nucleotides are TGCGCCAGCAGCCAAGACAGAGCGGGGGGGTGGAATGAGCAGTTCTTC. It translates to CASSQDRAGGWNEQFF.